The 29 T cell receptor beta chains in this list originate from one sample, sequenced in a study of blood T cell repertoires in COVID-19. Sequenced by immunoSEQ multiplex PCR; TCRdb stores in-frame clones only, minus some. The sample carries more than 200,000 clones, 65% to 85% recorded once. Sequenced: peripheral blood. The receptor set was obtained from an elderly woman with acute or convalescent COVID-19.

This clone occurred a few times. This chain connects TRBV10-3 to TRBJ2-3; D gene unclear. This CDR3 has 13 amino acids. CDR1 ENHRY and CDR2 SYGVKD come from the germline V gene. V was clipped by 7 bases and J by 0 bases, with 8 bases between them. The CDR3 reads CAITVASTDTQYF. The CDR3 DNA sequence: TGTGCCATCACCGTGGCAAGCACAGATACGCAGTATTTT.

The genes are TRBV7-9 and TRBJ2-1; no definite D call. CDR3 length equals 13 residues. Germline V gene sequence: CDR1 SEHNR, CDR2 FQNEAQ (reference sequence). V shed 5 bases and J shed 7 bases, with 12 bases lying between them. The chain's CDR3 is CASSVSRVNEQFF. CDR3 nucleotide sequence: TGTGCCAGCAGCGTATCCCGGGTAAATGAGCAGTTCTTC.

V and J are TRBV3-1 (or the pseudogene TRBV3-2) and TRBJ1-4; no clear D. Trimming took 1 base from V and 0 from J, leaving 3 bases between them. In germline, CDR1 is LGHDT, CDR2 YNNKEL (reference sequence). This CDR3 has 14 residues. The CDR3 spells CASSQAATNEKLFF. The CDR3 DNA is TGTGCCAGCAGCCAAGCTGCAACTAATGAAAAACTGTTTTTT.

The rearrangement links TRBV23-1 to TRBJ2-7; D is ambiguous. TRBV23-1 is an ORF; its function is uncertain. CDR3 length: 15 residues. The V gene lost 4 bases and the J gene lost 2 bases, with 15 bases spanning the gap. As DNA, the CDR3 is TGCGCCAGCAGTCCTAGGCCGGAGTTGACCTACGAGCAGTACTTC. Translating gives CASSPRPELTYEQYF.

V is TRBV30 and J is TRBJ1-1, with a weak D call TRBD1 (5 bases). There are 13 residues in the CDR3. Trimming left V 0 bases short and J 10 bases short, with 15 bases between. Germline-derived CDR1 and CDR2 are GTSNPN and SVGIG (reference sequence). The CDR3 DNA sequence: TGTGCCTGGAGTGTACAGCTCATCGGGGGAGCTTTCTTT. This gives the protein CAWSVQLIGGAFF.

This chain links TRBV28 with TRBJ1-1; 8 bases fit TRBD1. The J segment lost 0 bases and the V segment lost 6 bases, leaving 9 bases of the junction unmatched. This CDR3 comprises 16 residues. CDR1 MDHEN and CDR2 SYDVKM come from the germline V gene. The CDR3 reads CASSGQGARMNTEAFF. CDR3 DNA sequence: TGTGCCAGCAGCGGGCAGGGGGCGAGAATGAACACTGAAGCTTTCTTT. The full variable domain, rest sourced from reference TRBV28 and TRBJ1-1, is DVKVTQSSRYLVKRTGEKVFLECVQDMDHENMFWYRQDPGLGLRLIYFSYDVKMKEKGDIPEGYSVSREKKERFSLILESASTNQTSMYLCASSGQGARMNTEAFFGQGTRLTVV.

The chain couples TRBV7-3 to TRBJ2-5; a weak D match, TRBD1 (6 bases). V was cut by 7 bases and J by 5 bases, with 14 bases left in between. The CDR3 covers 13 residues. The germline CDR1 and CDR2 sequences are SGHTA and FQGTGA. CDR3 loop: CASTPGVGETQYF. In DNA, the CDR3 is TGTGCCAGCACCCCAGGGGTCGGGGAGACCCAGTACTTC.

This clone was seen more than once but under ten times. The genes are TRBV9 and TRBJ2-1; 7 bases match TRBD1. The V gene end was trimmed by 2 bases and the J gene end by 3 bases; junction bases not matched to a gene: 5. Germline V gene sequence: CDR1 SGDLS, CDR2 YYNGEE. The CDR3 consists of 15 residues. The CDR3 sequence: CASSVYSGGYNEQFF. The CDR3 nucleotides are TGTGCCAGCAGCGTCTACTCAGGGGGCTACAATGAGCAGTTCTTC.

The gene calls are TRBV6-2 or TRBV6-3 and TRBJ1-1; D remains ambiguous. V was clipped by 6 bases and J by 6 bases, with 23 bases between them. Germline V lookup: CDR1 MNHEY, CDR2 SVGEGT. This CDR3 has 16 residues. The CDR3 loop is CASSQAGNLEHAEAFF. The CDR3 DNA reads as TGTGCCAGCAGCCAAGCGGGCAACCTTGAACACGCTGAAGCTTTCTTT.

The J gene is TRBJ1-2, the V gene TRBV5-4; no reliable D call. V was shortened by 1 base and J by 8 bases, with 15 bases between the two germline ends. This CDR3 is 14 amino acids long. Germline V gives CDR1 SGHNT, CDR2 YYREEE (reference sequence). The CDR3 sequence is CASSLLGLTGGYTF. The CDR3 DNA is TGTGCCAGCAGCTTGCTAGGGTTGACGGGGGGCTACACCTTC.

The rearrangement uses TRBV19 and TRBJ2-7, with a possible D match to TRBD1 (6 bases). This CDR3 contains 14 residues. The germline V gene has CDR1 LNHDA and CDR2 SQIVND (reference sequence). The ends were cut back, 4 bases at V and 0 bases at J, with 10 bases in the middle. CDR3 sequence reads: CASSTGHNSYEQYF. As DNA, the CDR3 is TGTGCCAGTAGTACGGGACACAACTCCTACGAGCAGTACTTC. The full variable domain, in which reference TRBV19 and TRBJ2-7 provide the parts outside the CDR3, is DGGITQSPKYLFRKEGQNVTLSCEQNLNHDAMYWYRQDPGQGLRLIYYSQIVNDFQKGDIAEGYSVSREKKESFPLTVTSAQKNPTAFYLCASSTGHNSYEQYFGPGTRLTVT.

The chain combines TRBV28 with TRBJ1-3, with a weak D call TRBD1 (6 bases). Germline CDR1 is MDHEN and CDR2 is SYDVKM. This CDR3 has 14 residues. V lost 6 bases and J 4 bases, leaving 13 bases between the germline ends. As DNA, the CDR3 is TGTGCCAGCAGCCAGGGACACTCCGGAAACACCATATATTTT. Its translation is CASSQGHSGNTIYF.

A remark on this clone: A read error may account for a junction end that differs from germline. This sequence joins TRBV18 and TRBJ2-2; 10 nucleotides line up with TRBD2. Germline lookup yields CDR1 KGHSH and CDR2 LQKENI. CDR3 length equals 15 residues. The CDR3 nucleotides are TGTGCCAGCTCACCGGGACTAGCGCCGACCGGGGAGCTGCTTTTT. This encodes CASSPGLAPTGELLF.

The chain employs TRBV4-1 and TRBJ2-7, with 9 nucleotides matching TRBD1. The CDR3 loop spans 16 amino acids. The germline CDR1 and CDR2 sequences are MGHRA and YSYEKL. Trimming took 1 base from V and 2 from J; bases not matched to a gene: 6. The CDR3 coding sequence is TGCGCCAGCAGCCAAGTCTCGACAGGGGGGACCTACGAGCAGTACTTC. This gives the protein CASSQVSTGGTYEQYF.

V is TRBV29-1 and J is TRBJ2-7; maybe TRBD1 (6 bases). Per the germline V gene, CDR1 is SQVTM and CDR2 is ANQGSEA. Trimming removed 3 bases from V and 6 bases from J, with 15 bases in between. The CDR3 spans 13 residues. The CDR3 region is CSVDRGSGGEQYF. The CDR3, as DNA: TGCAGCGTTGACAGGGGATCAGGCGGCGAGCAGTACTTC.

The gene calls are TRBV27 and TRBJ2-1; 10 bases fit TRBD2. In germline, CDR1 is MNHEY, CDR2 SMNVEV (reference sequence). The CDR3 sequence is 15 residues long. Trimming cost V 3 bases and J 2 bases; bases outside gene matches: 1. CDR3 nucleotide sequence: TGTGCCAGCAGTTTCAGCGGGGGGGCCTACAATGAGCAGTTCTTC. Translated, it gives CASSFSGGAYNEQFF.

The chain combines TRBV28 with TRBJ1-3, with 8 nucleotides matching TRBD1. Trimming took 5 bases from V and 7 from J; bases not matched to a gene: 10. The CDR3 is 15 amino acids. Germline V gene sequence: CDR1 MDHEN, CDR2 SYDVKM. CDR3 sequence: CASSPDRGFSNTIYF. CDR3 nucleotides: TGTGCCAGCAGTCCCGACAGGGGATTCTCGAACACCATATATTTT.

This sequence joins TRBV27 and TRBJ2-3; 11 bases align to TRBD1. CDR3 length equals 14 residues. The V gene end was trimmed by 4 bases and the J gene end by 4 bases; junction bases not matched to a gene: 1. Germline values: CDR1 MNHEY, CDR2 SMNVEV (reference sequence). CDR3 DNA: TGTGCCAGCAGTTGGGGACAGGGGGCAGATACGCAGTATTTT. This encodes CASSWGQGADTQYF.

This rearrangement joins TRBV3-1 (or the pseudogene TRBV3-2) to TRBJ1-6; no clear D gene. V lost 3 bases and J lost 5, with 8 bases in between. The V gene's germline CDR1 is LGHDT and CDR2 YNNKEL (reference sequence). The CDR3 contains 14 residues. The CDR3 coding sequence is TGTGCCAGCAGCCACACAGAAAATAATTCACCCCTCCACTTT. As protein: CASSHTENNSPLHF.

The chain recombines TRBV6-6 with TRBJ2-5, with D perhaps matching TRBD1 (6 bases). Germline CDR1 and CDR2: MNHNY and SVGAGI (reference sequence). The CDR3 is made up of 15 amino acids. Trimming stripped 2 bases from V and 5 bases from J, with 15 bases between. The CDR3 DNA follows: TGTGCCAGCAGTTACACACTCTACAGGGAGGAGACCCAGTACTTC. It specifies CASSYTLYREETQYF.

This chain connects TRBV12-3 or TRBV12-4 to TRBJ1-1; 8 nucleotides align to TRBD1. V dropped 6 bases and J dropped 5; count of bases not matched to a gene: 5. CDR3 size: 13 residues. The CDR3 reads CASSGQGRTEAFF. The CDR3 coding sequence is TGTGCCAGCAGCGGACAGGGAAGAACTGAAGCTTTCTTT.

The sample holds one count of this clone. CDR3 nucleotides: TGCGCCAGCAGCCCGGACAGGGGGCGTTCACCCCTCCACTTT. Its translation: CASSPDRGRSPLHF. The rearrangement uses TRBV5-1 and TRBJ1-6; 11 nucleotides line up with TRBD1. The CDR3 sequence is 14 residues long. In germline, CDR1 is SGHRS, CDR2 YFSETQ. The J segment lost 9 bases and the V segment lost 4 bases, leaving 3 bases of the junction unmatched.

The chain couples TRBV15 to TRBJ2-5; 9 nucleotides agree with TRBD2. CDR3 length equals 17 residues. The germline gives CDR1 LNHNV, CDR2 YYDKDF (reference sequence). V trimming: 3 bases; J trimming: 2 bases; junction bases outside the gene matches: 10. Here the CDR3 DNA reads TGTGCCACCAGCAGCCTAGGGGCTAGCGGGGATCAAGAGACCCAGTACTTC. Residues: CATSSLGASGDQETQYF.

The chain carries TRBV27 and TRBJ1-6; D uncertain. The V end lost 5 bases, the J end lost 6 bases, and 8 bases lay between the germline ends. The CDR3 has 13 residues. Germline-derived CDR1 and CDR2 are MNHEY and SMNVEV (reference sequence). CDR3 loop: CASSPAGNSPLHF. CDR3 DNA: TGTGCCAGCAGTCCCGCAGGTAATTCACCCCTCCACTTT.

V gene TRBV28 combines with J gene TRBJ1-4; no reliable D call. Germline V gives CDR1 MDHEN, CDR2 SYDVKM. This CDR3 comprises 15 residues. Trimming removed 4 bases from V and 5 bases from J, with 14 bases in between. CDR3 in DNA: TGTGCCAGCAGTTCCCACTCAAACGTCAATGAAAAACTGTTTTTT. Amino acid sequence: CASSSHSNVNEKLFF.

The rearrangement uses TRBV6-2 or TRBV6-3 and TRBJ2-7, with 7 positions matching TRBD1. Trimming cost V 7 bases and J 1 base; bases outside gene matches: 4. Germline V gives CDR1 MNHEY, CDR2 SVGEGT. This CDR3 has 13 amino acids. The CDR3 nucleotides read TGTGCCAGCACCCCGGGACAGTCCTACGAGCAGTACTTC. Translation gives CASTPGQSYEQYF.

This chain connects TRBV19 to TRBJ1-3, with D unclear. The CDR3 length is 13 residues. The V gene lost 5 bases and the J gene lost 0 bases, with 5 bases spanning the gap. Germline CDR1 reads LNHDA; CDR2 reads SQIVND (reference sequence). The CDR3 spells CASSEISGNTIYF. The CDR3, as DNA: TGTGCCAGTAGTGAGATCTCTGGAAACACCATATATTTT.

This clone was seen only a few times. The chain carries TRBV10-3 and TRBJ2-3; D is possibly TRBD1 (5 bases). The CDR3 spans 15 residues. Per germline, CDR1 ENHRY and CDR2 SYGVKD. Trimming shortened V by 7 bases and J by 6 bases, and 20 bases separated the two germline ends. CDR3 nucleotide sequence: TGTGCCATCAAGGACACCCTAACAGTGCAGGATACGCAGTATTTT. Protein: CAIKDTLTVQDTQYF.

The chain carries TRBV11-1 and TRBJ1-1, with unresolved D. The CDR3 is 13 residues long. Germline CDR1 reads SGHAT; CDR2 reads FQDESV (reference sequence). Trimming took off 1 base at V and 6 bases at J, with 9 bases between the two ends. CDR3 protein: CASSLERTAEAFF. The CDR3 nucleotides read TGTGCCAGCAGCTTAGAGAGAACGGCTGAAGCTTTCTTT.